These T cell receptor beta chains were read from a single sample in a study of blood T cell repertoires in COVID-19. Here immunoSEQ multiplex PCR was the method, and the copy in TCRdb shows in-frame clones only, minus some. The sample carries 190,000 or so clones, approximately 88% recorded once. The sequenced sample consisted of PBMCs or T cells enriched from blood (not recorded which). All receptors derive from a woman aged 18-30 years who had recovered from COVID-19. Each CDR3 is given with its conserved first and last residue. D genes are given only for firm matches. Size tells how often a clone was seen (once, few, many) or the class of an expanded clone, and some rows leave it out.

size	D	J	V	CDR3	DNA
.	TRBD1	TRBJ1-2	TRBV7-9	CASSKEGRGNYGYTF	TGTGCCAGCAGCAAAGAGGGCAGGGGGAACTATGGCTACACCTTC
.	TRBD2	TRBJ2-1	TRBV5-4	CASSLGSGAYNEQFF	TGTGCCAGCAGCTTAGGTAGCGGGGCGTACAATGAGCAGTTCTTC
once	.	TRBJ2-5	TRBV4-1	CASSQPYQETQYF	TGCGCCAGCAGCCAACCCTACCAAGAGACCCAGTACTTC
.	TRBD1	TRBJ2-6	TRBV29-1	CSVEFPPDRGAGANVLTF	TGCAGCGTTGAATTCCCCCCGGACAGGGGTGCTGGGGCCAACGTCCTGACTTTC
.	.	TRBJ2-7	TRBV25-1	CASSERHYEQYF	TGTGCCAGCAGTGAGAGGCACTACGAGCAGTACTTC
.	TRBD1	TRBJ1-4	TRBV6-5	CASSRGQGNEKLFF	TGTGCCAGCAGCCGTGGACAGGGTAATGAAAAACTGTTTTTT
.	TRBD1	TRBJ2-7	TRBV9	CASSLQPGQVTYEQYF	TGTGCCAGCAGTCTTCAGCCGGGACAGGTAACCTACGAGCAGTACTTC
.	TRBD1	TRBJ1-1	TRBV6-5	CASSLEGTGNTEAFF	TGTGCCAGCAGTCTGGAGGGGACAGGGAATACTGAAGCTTTCTTT
.	.	TRBJ2-1	TRBV23-1	CASSQSRHGELFF	TGCGCCAGCAGTCAATCGAGGCATGGGGAGCTGTTCTTC
.	TRBD1	TRBJ1-1	TRBV19	CASSMGTGLTEAFF	TGTGCCAGTAGTATGGGGACAGGGTTGACTGAAGCTTTCTTT
.	.	TRBJ2-4	TRBV12-5	CASGRDSPGDIQYF	TGTGCTAGTGGCCGGGACAGCCCGGGAGACATTCAGTACTTC
.	.	TRBJ1-2	TRBV27	CASSLTDIPANYGYTF	TGTGCCAGCAGTCTAACAGATATCCCAGCTAACTATGGCTACACCTTC
.	TRBD1	TRBJ1-5	TRBV27	CASGTGDQPQHF	TGTGCCAGCGGGACAGGGGATCAGCCCCAGCATTTT
few	TRBD1	TRBJ2-2	TRBV10-1	CASSEGGNGPGELFF	TGCGCCAGCAGTGAAGGGGGCAATGGACCCGGGGAGCTGTTTTTT
.	.	TRBJ1-5	TRBV28	CASGGGYSNQPQHF	TGTGCCAGCGGGGGGGGCTATAGCAATCAGCCCCAGCATTTT
.	TRBD1	TRBJ1-1	TRBV2	CASWTGQYDMNTEAFF	TGTGCCAGCTGGACAGGACAATATGACATGAACACTGAAGCTTTCTTT
.	.	TRBJ2-3	TRBV5-6	CASSPPGDRADTQYF	TGTGCCAGCAGCCCCCCGGGAGACAGGGCAGATACGCAGTATTTT
.	.	TRBJ1-2	TRBV19	CASSNFNYGYTF	TGTGCCAGTAGTAACTTTAACTATGGCTACACCTTC
.	TRBD1	TRBJ1-4	TRBV24-1	CATSDRLEGKGAGEKLFF	TGTGCCACCAGTGACCGTCTCGAGGGGAAGGGGGCTGGTGAAAAACTGTTTTTT
.	.	TRBJ1-4	TRBV6-6	CASSTGEKLFF	TGTGCCAGCAGTACCGGGGAAAAACTGTTTTTT
few	TRBD1	TRBJ2-5	TRBV4-2	CASSTDREQTQYF	TGTGCCAGCAGCACGGACAGGGAACAGACCCAGTACTTC
.	.	TRBJ2-1	TRBV12-3/TRBV12-4	CASSPARYNEQFF	TGTGCCAGCAGTCCTGCCAGATACAATGAGCAGTTCTTC
.	.	TRBJ1-1	TRBV6-5	CASSDLLTEAFF	TGTGCCAGCTCTGATCTTCTAACTGAAGCTTTCTTT
.	.	TRBJ2-2	TRBV27	CASSFYTGELFF	TGTGCCAGCAGCTTCTACACCGGGGAGCTGTTTTTT
.	.	TRBJ1-3	TRBV19	CASGRTRLTSDTIYF	TGTGCCAGTGGCCGCACGAGACTTACGAGCGACACCATATATTTT
.	.	TRBJ2-7	TRBV5-1	CASSLVGGLSYEQYF	TGCGCCAGCAGCTTGGTCGGAGGCCTATCCTACGAGCAGTACTTC
few	TRBD1	TRBJ2-3	TRBV2	CASSDETGAEDTQYF	TGTGCCAGCAGTGACGAAACAGGGGCCGAAGATACGCAGTATTTT
.	TRBD1	TRBJ1-3	TRBV5-4	CASSSGGAAGNTIYF	TGTGCCAGCAGCTCAGGGGGCGCAGCCGGAAACACCATATATTTT
.	.	TRBJ2-1	TRBV10-2	CASSEPNPGEQFF	TGCGCCAGCAGTGAACCGAATCCGGGGGAGCAGTTCTTC
.	TRBD1	TRBJ1-6	TRBV7-8	CASSLGDRASPLHF	TGTGCCAGCAGCTTAGGAGACAGGGCTTCACCCCTCCACTTT
.	.	TRBJ1-5	TRBV30	CAWSVGKGWQPQHF	TGTGCCTGGAGTGTCGGGAAAGGGTGGCAGCCCCAGCATTTT
once	.	TRBJ1-1	TRBV10-3	CAISDPRENTEAFF	TGTGCCATCAGTGATCCCAGGGAGAACACTGAAGCTTTCTTT
.	TRBD2	TRBJ2-1	TRBV25-1	CASSEFGTSPFF	TGTGCCAGCAGTGAATTCGGGACTAGTCCCTTCTTC
.	.	TRBJ2-3	TRBV5-1	CASSSSPDWTSTDTQYF	TGCGCCAGCAGCTCCAGCCCTGACTGGACAAGCACAGATACGCAGTATTTT
.	TRBD1	TRBJ1-2	TRBV7-8	CASSPPGQENYGYTF	TGTGCCAGCAGCCCGCCGGGACAGGAAAACTATGGCTACACCTTC
.	.	TRBJ1-3	TRBV30	CAWSHSARNTIYF	TGTGCCTGGAGTCACAGTGCCAGAAACACCATATATTTT
.	.	TRBJ1-1	TRBV18	CASSPQGIGNTEAFF	TGTGCCAGCTCACCCCAGGGGATTGGGAACACTGAAGCTTTCTTT
.	.	TRBJ1-2	TRBV13	CASSLRGESGYGYTF	TGTGCCAGCAGCTTACGCGGGGAGAGCGGGTATGGCTACACCTTC
.	TRBD1	TRBJ2-4	TRBV5-1	CASSQRTGFLGGMGKNIQYF	TGCGCCAGCAGCCAACGGACAGGGTTCTTGGGTGGTATGGGCAAAAACATTCAGTACTTC
.	TRBD2	TRBJ2-1	TRBV7-6	CASSRSGLANNEQFF	TGTGCCAGCAGCCGGTCCGGACTAGCTAACAATGAGCAGTTCTTC
few	.	TRBJ2-3	TRBV18	CASSPLSSTDTQYF	TGTGCCAGCTCACCACTTTCTAGCACAGATACGCAGTATTTT
.	.	TRBJ2-1	TRBV7-2	CASSPRVVTEQFF	TGTGCCAGCAGCCCTCGGGTAGTAACTGAGCAGTTCTTC
.	.	TRBJ1-5	TRBV7-9	CASSLEGPGADQPQHF	TGTGCCAGCAGCTTAGAAGGGCCAGGGGCGGATCAGCCCCAGCATTTT
.	.	TRBJ2-1	TRBV7-9	CASSGWTAYNEQFF	TGTGCCAGCAGCGGGTGGACAGCCTACAATGAGCAGTTCTTC
.	TRBD1	TRBJ1-5	TRBV19	CAGGGQGNQPQHF	TGTGCCGGAGGGGGACAGGGCAATCAGCCCCAGCATTTT
.	.	TRBJ1-5	TRBV9	CASSVDREGQPQHF	TGTGCCAGCAGCGTAGACAGGGAGGGTCAGCCCCAGCATTTT
.	.	TRBJ2-7	TRBV2	CASSDSRNSPFFHEQYF	TGTGCCAGCAGTGATAGTCGGAACAGCCCGTTTTTTCACGAGCAGTACTTC
.	.	TRBJ2-7	TRBV7-8	CASSQRGGVEQYF	TGTGCCAGCAGCCAGCGAGGGGGTGTAGAGCAGTACTTC
.	.	TRBJ1-1	TRBV14	CASSQLGRGIGTEAFF	TGTGCCAGCAGCCAGCTCGGGAGAGGGATCGGCACTGAAGCTTTCTTT
.	TRBD1	TRBJ2-3	TRBV3-1/TRBV3-2	CASSGTGNTDTQYF	TGTGCCAGCAGCGGGACAGGGAACACAGATACGCAGTATTTT